This T cell receptor beta chain was recorded in a study of T-cell memory formation after mild COVID-19. About the study: Largely, the TCR clusters proved donor specific.

This CDR3 is 19 amino acids long. The ends lost 3 bases at V and 1 base at J; junction bases unmatched: 14. The study's findings and limits: Among CD4+ contracting clones, most were CM and EM, and CD8+ ones EMRA. Second-wave clones peaking on day 37 lacked confirmed SARS-CoV-2 specificity.

This clonotype was recorded a few times. Antigen: not known. One entry per CDR3 protein, called by TCRdb with MiXCR from the 5' RACE reads. The sample has hundreds of thousands of distinct CDR3 sequences, around a quarter seen once. Sequences were obtained from PBMCs or a T cell subset sorted from them (not recorded which). This TCR came from an adult woman who had mild COVID-19 (a few samples of this study predate the infection). Cell type and time point are not known. The genes are TRBV12-3 or TRBV12-4 and TRBJ2-3; 9 positions agree with TRBD1. The CDR3: CASSLWEWTGEGGTDTQYF. DNA of the CDR3: TGTGCCAGCAGTTTGTGGGAATGGACAGGGGAAGGCGGCACAGATACGCAGTATTTT.